One sample yielded the 15 T cell receptor beta chains listed below, sequenced in a study of beta chain features in type 1 diabetes. Whole-study results and caveats: TCRB CDR3s were moderately but significantly shorter in Type 1 diabetes patients in all four CD4+ subsets.

No cognate antigen is known for these TCRs. As every portion of the isolated RNA was reverse transcribed, the sequencing read expressed TCRB transcripts. Data came from immunoSEQ multiplex PCR; TCRdb stores just in-frame clones and leaves some out. Found here are a few hundred thousand clones, 10% to 15% of them singletons; the top ten hold 0.008% to 0.011%. The sample taken for sequencing was naive CD4+ T cells from blood. The receptors shown here come from a woman between 18 and 29 years old with type 1 diabetes.

The chain combines TRBV29-1 with TRBJ2-3, with TRBD2 identical over 8 bases. V lost 6 bases to trimming and J lost 3 bases; unmatched junction nucleotides: 11. The V gene's germline CDR1 is SQVTM and CDR2 ANQGSEA. There are 15 residues in the CDR3. CDR3 DNA sequence: TGCAGCGTCTCCCCGAAGGCGGGAGGAACAGATACGCAGTATTTT. This codes for CSVSPKAGGTDTQYF.

This chain joins TRBV21-1 and TRBJ1-4; the table's D call, TRBD1, has no DNA check behind it. TRBV21-1 is a documented pseudogene. CDR3 length: 11 residues. CDR3 sequence reads: CASSNPRQRFF. In DNA form, the CDR3 reads TGTGCCAGCAGCAACCCCCGACAAAGGTTTTTT.

This clone was counted between two and nine times. This chain links TRBV15 with TRBJ1-5, with 8 bases lining up with TRBD1. The V segment lost 2 bases and the J segment 5 bases; nucleotides outside the gene matches: 5. Germline CDR1 LNHNV, CDR2 YYDKDF (reference sequence). The CDR3 is 15 residues long. The CDR3 DNA sequence: TGTGCCACCAGCAGACTCGGACAGGGAGATCAGCCCCAGCATTTT. Its protein is CATSRLGQGDQPQHF.

This clone has a handful of counts. The chain combines TRBV4-3 with TRBJ2-7, with D possibly being TRBD2 (5 bases). The ends were cut back, 0 bases at V and 3 bases at J, with 6 bases in the middle. The length of the CDR3 is 13 residues. Germline-derived CDR1 and CDR2 are LGHNA and YSLEER. In DNA form, the CDR3 reads TGCGCCAGCAGCCAAGAAAGCGGCTACGAGCAGTACTTC. Translating gives CASSQESGYEQYF.

J is TRBJ1-6 and V is TRBV11-2; D is undetermined. The CDR3 has 15 amino acids. The ends were cut back, 1 base at V and 1 base at J, with 5 bases in the middle. Germline V gene data show CDR1 as SGHAT and CDR2 as FQNNGV. The CDR3 protein is CASSLGASYNSPLHF. The CDR3 region has the DNA TGTGCCAGCAGCTTAGGGGCTTCCTATAATTCACCCCTCCACTTT.

The CDR3: CAWTGGAPTDTQYF. Here the CDR3 DNA reads TGTGCCTGGACGGGCGGGGCGCCCACAGATACGCAGTATTTT. The chain joins TRBV30 to TRBJ2-3; possible D gene TRBD2, 6 bases. CDR1 is GTSNPN and CDR2 is SVGIG in the germline V gene (reference sequence). This CDR3 contains 14 residues. Between the trimmed V and J ends, which lost 4 bases and 2 bases, there was a span of 13 bases.

This clone was detected only a few times. This chain joins TRBV5-1 and TRBJ2-7, with 7 bases matching TRBD1. Per the germline V gene, CDR1 is SGHRS and CDR2 is YFSETQ. The CDR3 length is 12 residues. Here the CDR3 reads CASSGGMSEQYF. CDR3 nucleotide sequence: TGCGCTTCGTCAGGGGGAATGAGCGAGCAGTACTTC.

This clone was detected a few times. The V gene is TRBV6-5, the J gene TRBJ2-1, with D possibly TRBD2 on 5 matching bases. Looked up from germline, CDR1 is MNHEY and CDR2 is SVGAGI. Deletions cut 5 bases from V and 0 bases from J, with 11 bases between. There are 15 residues in the CDR3. The CDR3 coding sequence is TGTGCCAGCAGTATTGACTATAGCTCCTACAATGAGCAGTTCTTC. It yields the protein CASSIDYSSYNEQFF.

This clone has only a few counts. V is TRBV30 and J is TRBJ1-2; D perhaps matches TRBD1 (6 bases). Germline CDR1 and CDR2: GTSNPN and SVGIG (reference sequence). Trimming took 7 bases from V and 2 from J, leaving 11 bases between them. This CDR3 comprises 12 residues. The CDR3 region is CASNRENYGYTF. The CDR3 DNA reads as TGTGCCTCTAACAGGGAAAACTATGGCTACACCTTC.

This clone has a handful of counts. V is TRBV7-2 and J is TRBJ2-7; D call uncertain. The CDR3 contains 13 residues. V was cut by 0 bases and J by 6 bases, with 9 bases left in between. CDR1 is SGHTA, CDR2 FQGNSA, per germline. This chain's CDR3 is CASSLARSSEQYF. In nucleotides, the CDR3 is TGTGCCAGCAGCTTAGCGCGTTCGAGCGAGCAGTACTTC.

In its sample, this clone was seen a few times. The chain links TRBV29-1 to TRBJ2-5; D gene uncertain. The germline gives CDR1 SQVTM, CDR2 ANQGSEA. With 6 bases removed from V and 11 bases from J, the gap between germline ends came to 25 bases. The CDR3 totals 14 residues. This CDR3 is CSVAPTGRKGEQYF. CDR3 sequence (DNA): TGCAGCGTCGCTCCAACCGGCCGCAAAGGAGAGCAGTACTTC.

This clone was detected a few times. The gene calls are TRBV18 and TRBJ1-4; D unresolved. Trimming cost V 0 bases and J 8 bases, with 10 bases left between them. CDR1 and CDR2 from the germline V gene are KGHSH and LQKENI. The CDR3 totals 14 residues. Written as DNA, the CDR3 is TGTGCCAGCTCACCACCGGGAGCGAGAGAAAAACTGTTTTTT. Translation gives CASSPPGAREKLFF.

The rearrangement joins TRBV5-4 to TRBJ1-4; perhaps TRBD1 as D (6 bases). V lost 4 bases to trimming and J lost 0 bases, with 13 bases between them. This CDR3 has 16 residues. Germline-derived CDR1 and CDR2 are SGHNT and YYREEE (reference sequence). The CDR3 DNA sequence: TGTGCCAGCAGCCGGGACACCAAGTCAACTAATGAAAAACTGTTTTTT. Protein sequence: CASSRDTKSTNEKLFF.

The sample holds a few counts of this clone. The gene calls are TRBV29-1 and TRBJ2-5, with no clear D. The germline V gene has CDR1 SQVTM and CDR2 ANQGSEA. This CDR3 has 14 residues. The V gene lost 4 bases and the J gene lost 4 bases, with 16 bases spanning the gap. CDR3 in DNA: TGCAGCGTTGGCGTACGGCGTCGCGGAGAGACCCAGTACTTC. Residues: CSVGVRRRGETQYF.

This clone was found a few times. CDR3 region: CASSQDPAASRESEQFF. The CDR3, as DNA: TGCGCCAGCAGCCAAGATCCGGCCGCGAGCAGGGAAAGCGAGCAGTTCTTC. The V gene is TRBV4-3, the J gene TRBJ2-1; tentatively, D is TRBD1 (5 bases). CDR1 and CDR2 (germline): LGHNA, YSLEER. The germline V and J ends were trimmed by 0 bases and 10 bases, with 22 bases remaining between them. The CDR3 runs 17 residues.